This is a list of T cell receptor beta chains from one sample in a study of low-dose radiotherapy and immunotherapy resistance in tumors. TCRdb processed the reads anew with MiXCR; each CDR3 protein has one entry. The table lists about 52,000 distinct CDR3 sequences, 33% of them singletons, with 8% to 9% in the top ten. Sequences were derived from PBMCs, sampled after low-dose radiotherapy plus immunotherapy. The receptors were sampled from a male donor with rectosigmoid adenocarcinoma. Each CDR3 is given with its conserved first and last residue. Fields, in order: J gene, CDR3 length, V gene, CDR3 protein.

j_gene: TRBJ2-3; len: 16; v_gene: TRBV7-9; CDR3aa: CASSAGTRTTPDTQYF
j_gene: TRBJ2-2; len: 20; v_gene: TRBV19; CDR3aa: CASSIRGTAKDSGRVRELFF
j_gene: TRBJ1-6; len: 16; v_gene: TRBV5-3; CDR3aa: CASSLNRGSYNSPLHF
j_gene: TRBJ2-5; len: 15; v_gene: TRBV25-1; CDR3aa: CASSDSTRNQETQYF
j_gene: TRBJ2-3; len: 15; v_gene: TRBV4-3; CDR3aa: CASSQALAGTDTQYF
j_gene: TRBJ2-7; len: 13; v_gene: TRBV3-1; CDR3aa: CASSLPLAGEQYF
j_gene: TRBJ2-2; len: 13; v_gene: TRBV7-2; CDR3aa: CASSPYGPGELFF
j_gene: TRBJ1-2; len: 15; v_gene: TRBV5-1; CDR3aa: CASSLGTGTNYGYTF
j_gene: TRBJ2-2; len: 17; v_gene: TRBV10-2; CDR3aa: CASSDRSRTRGTGELFF
j_gene: TRBJ1-1; len: 13; v_gene: TRBV24-1; CDR3aa: CATRDTANTEAFF
j_gene: TRBJ2-7; len: 15; v_gene: TRBV6-2/TRBV6-3; CDR3aa: CASSYVRRQSYEQYF
j_gene: TRBJ2-7; len: 14; v_gene: TRBV3-1; CDR3aa: CASSQESVYDEQYF
j_gene: TRBJ1-5; len: 13; v_gene: TRBV6-2/TRBV6-3; CDR3aa: CASTPRGRQPQHF
j_gene: TRBJ2-7; len: 13; v_gene: TRBV7-2; CDR3aa: CASSILQGTEQYF
j_gene: TRBJ2-3; len: 16; v_gene: TRBV2; CDR3aa: CASRPTSGGPRDTQYF
j_gene: TRBJ2-6; len: 14; v_gene: TRBV29-1; CDR3aa: CSARTGVGANVLTF
j_gene: TRBJ1-5; len: 16; v_gene: TRBV20-1; CDR3aa: CSARPALGGSNQPQHF
j_gene: TRBJ1-1; len: 10; v_gene: TRBV29-1; CDR3aa: CSGRDTEAFF
j_gene: TRBJ2-1; len: 18; v_gene: TRBV4-1; CDR3aa: CASSQGTSGGVPYNEQFF
j_gene: TRBJ2-7; len: 14; v_gene: TRBV5-3; CDR3aa: CASMSPASSYEQYF
j_gene: TRBJ2-2; len: 15; v_gene: TRBV19; CDR3aa: CASSQRVAHTGELFF
j_gene: TRBJ2-2; len: 14; v_gene: TRBV6-1; CDR3aa: CASSIDRNTGELFF
j_gene: TRBJ1-6; len: 16; v_gene: TRBV28; CDR3aa: CASSLERGRGNSPLHF
j_gene: TRBJ1-5; len: 16; v_gene: TRBV20-1; CDR3aa: CSATIWDRGGNQPQHF